Listed below are T cell receptor beta chains from one sample, sequenced in a study of T cell repertoires in cytomegalovirus infection. TCRdb processed the reads anew with MiXCR; each CDR3 protein has one entry. The repertoire includes about 830,000 distinct CDR3 sequences, about 31% of them detected once, and around 12% sits in the top ten. Their antigens are not known. The material sequenced was cultured CD8+ T cells from PBMCs, taken from culture after CMV antigen stimulation. The origin of the receptors is a human donor in good health (CMV status not recorded). Some clones in this sample may be carry-over from other donors' samples. Each CDR3 is given with its conserved first and last residue. Each record gives: J gene, V gene, D gene, clone size, CDR3 protein, CDR3 DNA. A D gene is named only where the DNA matches it firmly. Size is stated for part of the rows, as once, few or many counts, or as a class when the clone is expanded.

TRBJ1-1,TRBV6-6,TRBD1,few,CASKIIRTGGYVNTEAFF,TGTGCCAGCAAGATAATTCGGACAGGGGGCTACGTGAACACTGAAGCTTTCTTT
TRBJ1-1,TRBV6-1,.,few,CASSEYDGGTEAFF,TGTGCCAGCAGTGAATACGACGGCGGGACTGAAGCTTTCTTT
TRBJ1-2,TRBV6-6,.,.,CASLGEGGYTF,TGTGCCAGTCTTGGGGAGGGTGGCTACACCTTC
TRBJ1-2,TRBV7-2,TRBD1,.,CASSLETGVGYTF,TGTGCCAGCAGCTTAGAGACAGGGGTCGGCTACACCTTC
TRBJ2-1,TRBV7-9,.,.,CASSLGRGTFF,TGTGCCAGCAGCTTAGGCAGGGGAACTTTCTTC
TRBJ2-5,TRBV6-6,.,.,CASSYTGRSEETQYF,TGTGCCAGCAGTTACACGGGGCGCAGCGAAGAGACCCAGTACTTC
TRBJ2-5,TRBV11-2,.,.,CASSWAGVGETQYF,TGTGCCAGCAGCTGGGCAGGGGTTGGGGAGACCCAGTACTTC
TRBJ2-5,TRBV7-2,TRBD2,once,CASRGGLSQETQYF,TGTGCCAGCAGGGGGGGACTATCCCAAGAGACCCAGTACTTC
TRBJ2-5,TRBV7-2,.,many,CASSLNEGDEVTQYF,TGTGCCAGCAGCTTAAACGAAGGGGACGAGGTGACCCAGTACTTC
TRBJ2-3,TRBV15,TRBD2,few,CATSRPGLAGDPPGDTQYF,TGTGCCACCAGCAGACCCGGACTAGCGGGGGATCCTCCGGGAGATACGCAGTATTTT
TRBJ2-2,TRBV9,TRBD2,.,CASSGITSGETMRTGELFF,TGTGCCAGCAGCGGAATTACTAGCGGGGAGACGATGCGCACCGGGGAGCTGTTTTTT
TRBJ1-2,TRBV15,.,.,CATSGYSRAQDSYGYTF,TGTGCCACCAGCGGGTACAGCAGAGCTCAGGATAGCTATGGCTACACCTTC
TRBJ2-7,TRBV6-1,TRBD1,.,CDSSEDRVYEQYF,TGTGACAGCAGTGAAGACAGGGTATACGAGCAGTACTTC
TRBJ2-5,TRBV7-8,.,few,CASTWGHSQETQYF,TGTGCCAGCACCTGGGGCCACAGCCAAGAGACCCAGTACTTC
TRBJ2-1,TRBV7-6,.,.,CASSPKGGGLNEQFF,TGTGCCAGCAGCCCAAAGGGGGGCGGGTTGAATGAGCAGTTCTTC
TRBJ2-1,TRBV7-8,TRBD2,many,CASSLGLSWDEQFF,TGTGCCAGCAGCTTGGGACTATCTTGGGATGAGCAGTTCTTC
TRBJ2-1,TRBV11-3,.,.,CASSTLGLPGDEQFF,TGTGCCAGCAGCACGCTGGGACTGCCTGGGGATGAGCAGTTCTTC
TRBJ2-3,TRBV11-1,.,many,CASSLGDSYSTDTQYF,TGTGCCAGCAGCTTGGGGGACTCCTATAGCACAGATACGCAGTATTTT
TRBJ1-1,TRBV12-3/TRBV12-4,TRBD1,few,CASSSQQGIVAWTEAFF,TGTGCCAGCAGCTCCCAACAGGGGATAGTGGCGTGGACTGAAGCTTTCTTT
TRBJ2-1,TRBV7-6,.,many,CASSPFASAVSYNEQFF,TGTGCCAGCAGCCCGTTTGCCTCGGCCGTCTCCTACAATGAGCAGTTCTTC
TRBJ1-5,TRBV2,.,.,CASSDADQPQHF,TGTGCCAGCAGTGACGCAGATCAGCCCCAGCATTTT
TRBJ2-1,TRBV7-2,.,many,CASSPRRTLENEQFF,TGTGCCAGCAGCCCTCGCAGAACCCTTGAGAATGAGCAGTTCTTC
TRBJ1-1,TRBV6-2/TRBV6-3,.,.,CASSYLGDNTEAFF,TGTGCCAGCAGTTACCTAGGGGACAACACTGAAGCTTTCTTT
TRBJ2-7,TRBV29-1,.,.,CSGTEEYEQYF,TGCAGCGGGACAGAGGAATACGAGCAGTACTTC
TRBJ1-6,TRBV7-9,TRBD1,.,CASSPVSAGGSNSPLHF,TGTGCCAGCAGCCCCGTCTCCGCAGGGGGTTCAAATTCACCCCTCCACTTT
TRBJ1-5,TRBV12-3/TRBV12-4,.,few,CASSFDFNQPQHF,TGTGCCAGCAGTTTCGACTTTAATCAGCCCCAGCATTTT
TRBJ1-1,TRBV10-3,TRBD1,.,CAISESRQGGYTEAFF,TGTGCCATCAGTGAGTCTAGACAGGGTGGATATACTGAAGCTTTCTTT
TRBJ1-2,TRBV7-8,TRBD1,few,CASSFDRGPTGYTF,TGTGCCAGCAGCTTCGACAGGGGGCCTACTGGCTACACCTTC
TRBJ1-5,TRBV12-3/TRBV12-4,.,few,CASSFAGAGQPQHF,TGTGCCAGCAGTTTCGCGGGGGCCGGTCAGCCCCAGCATTTT
TRBJ2-5,TRBV20-1,.,.,CSARDWEEAQYF,TGCAGTGCCAGAGATTGGGAAGAGGCCCAGTACTTC
TRBJ2-2,TRBV5-4,.,.,CASSASSHTGELFF,TGTGCCAGCAGCGCGTCGTCCCACACCGGGGAGCTGTTTTTT
TRBJ1-2,TRBV19,.,.,CASTRLLWDGYTF,TGTGCCAGTACAAGACTCCTCTGGGATGGCTACACCTTC
TRBJ2-2,TRBV7-9,.,.,CASSFSRVVGELFF,TGTGCCAGCAGTTTCAGCAGGGTTGTCGGGGAGCTGTTTTTT
TRBJ2-1,TRBV4-2,.,.,CASSQDLNNEQFF,TGTGCCAGCAGCCAAGACTTGAACAATGAGCAGTTCTTC
TRBJ1-5,TRBV4-3,.,.,CASSSAAGWDQPQHF,TGCGCCAGCAGCTCAGCAGCCGGGTGGGATCAGCCCCAGCATTTT